A selection of T cell receptor beta chains follows, all from one sample in a study of radiation and T cells in renal cell carcinoma. Clones were read by immunoSEQ multiplex PCR, and TCRdb kept only the in-frame ones, dropping some. The sample has 90,000 to 95,000 clones; approximately 83% are singletons. This specimen was blood, taken from a patient whose treatment included radiotherapy and nephrectomy. The source is a man aged 55-75 years with renal cell carcinoma. CDR3s include the opening cysteine and the closing phenylalanine or tryptophan. D genes are given only for firm matches. A clone size is listed for some rows: how often the clone was seen (once, few, many), or a class if it is expanded.

j_call v_call clone_size d_call cdr3_nt cdr3_aa
TRBJ1-2 TRBV2 . . TGTGCCAGCAGTCTACTCAGGGGACTTGACTATGGCTACACCTTC CASSLLRGLDYGYTF
TRBJ1-4 TRBV28 . . TGTGCCAGCAGTACAGATGCAACTAATGAAAAACTGTTTTTT CASSTDATNEKLFF
TRBJ1-1 TRBV4-1 . . TGCGCCAGCAGCCCCAGCGTAGCGATGAACACTGAAGCTTTCTTT CASSPSVAMNTEAFF
TRBJ2-2 TRBV10-1 medium-sized . TGCGCCAGCGGTAGGAACACCGGGGAGCTGTTTTTT CASGRNTGELFF
TRBJ1-1 TRBV6-6 . . TGTGCCAGCAGTTACGATACCTTAGTAGCTTTCTTT CASSYDTLVAFF
TRBJ2-5 TRBV9 . TRBD2 TGTGCCAGCAGCGTACGGGGAGGGACTAGCGGGAGCATGGAGACCCAGTACTTC CASSVRGGTSGSMETQYF
TRBJ2-7 TRBV7-2 few . TGTGCCAGCAGCCCCCAGCGGCTAACCTACGAGCAGTACTTC CASSPQRLTYEQYF
TRBJ2-7 TRBV10-3 . TRBD2 TGTGCCATCAGTGAGTCGATAGCGGGCCCGTCCTACGAGCAGTACTTC CAISESIAGPSYEQYF
TRBJ2-7 TRBV28 few TRBD2 TGTGCCAGCAGTTTACTCAGCGGGAGGGCCTACGAGCAGTACTTC CASSLLSGRAYEQYF
TRBJ2-7 TRBV27 . TRBD2 TGTGCCAGCAGTTTATCGATGGTGGGGGGGTCGCTTCACCTTTACGAGCAGTACTTC CASSLSMVGGSLHLYEQYF
TRBJ2-7 TRBV29-1 once TRBD2 TGCAGCGTTGATGTAGGACTAGCGGCCTCCTACGAGCAGTACTTC CSVDVGLAASYEQYF
TRBJ2-1 TRBV29-1 . . TGCAGCGTTGCCAAGCGTCCTGACAATGAGCAGTTCTTC CSVAKRPDNEQFF
TRBJ2-7 TRBV19 . TRBD2 TGTGCCAGTAGTCTCGATGGCGGGAGTTGGTACTACGAGCAGTACTTC CASSLDGGSWYYEQYF
TRBJ2-7 TRBV2 . . TGTGCCAGCAGTGAAGGAGGATTGGTGGAGCAGTACTTC CASSEGGLVEQYF
TRBJ2-1 TRBV4-3 . . TGCGCCAGCAGCCAAGACTCCTCCTACAATGAGCAGTTCTTC CASSQDSSYNEQFF
TRBJ2-1 TRBV4-3 . TRBD2 TGCGCCAGCAGCCCGGGACTAGCGGGGAACAATGAGCAGTTCTTC CASSPGLAGNNEQFF